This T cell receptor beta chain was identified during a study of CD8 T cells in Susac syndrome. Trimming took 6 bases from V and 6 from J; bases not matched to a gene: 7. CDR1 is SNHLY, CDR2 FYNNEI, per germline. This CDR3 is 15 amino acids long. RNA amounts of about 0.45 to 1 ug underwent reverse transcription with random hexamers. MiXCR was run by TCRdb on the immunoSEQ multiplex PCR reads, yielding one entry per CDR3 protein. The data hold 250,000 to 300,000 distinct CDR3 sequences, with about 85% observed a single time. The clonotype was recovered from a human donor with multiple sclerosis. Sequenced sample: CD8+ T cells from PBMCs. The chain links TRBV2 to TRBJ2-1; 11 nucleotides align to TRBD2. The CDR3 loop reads CASRASGRMFNEQFF. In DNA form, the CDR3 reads TGTGCCAGCAGGGCTAGCGGGAGGATGTTCAATGAGCAGTTCTTC.